The next 10 T cell receptor beta chains were all read from a single sample in a study of beta chain features in type 1 diabetes. No antigen has been identified for these receptors. Study results and limitations: When Type 1 diabetes patients were examined, their TCRB CDR3s proved moderately but significantly shorter in all four CD4+ subsets.

cDNA synthesis used the whole RNA isolate, giving expressed TCRB sequences. The data were produced by immunoSEQ multiplex PCR, yet TCRdb's version contains in-frame clones alone and is incomplete. Of some 700,000 clones listed, over 10% are singletons. The sample taken for sequencing was naive CD4+ T cells from blood. The receptors shown here come from a man aged 18 to 35 with type 1 diabetes.

Only a few counts were recorded for this clone. The genes are TRBV7-9 and TRBJ1-5, with 8 bases that match TRBD1. CDR1 and CDR2 from the germline V gene are SEHNR and FQNEAQ (reference sequence). V was clipped by 1 base and J by 0 bases; unmatched bases: 2. The CDR3 is 16 amino acids. CDR3 residues: CASSLGTGNSNQPQHF. In DNA form, the CDR3 reads TGTGCCAGCAGCTTAGGGACAGGGAATAGCAATCAGCCCCAGCATTTT.

V usage is TRBV30 and J usage is TRBJ1-2; a weak D match, TRBD1 (5 bases). The CDR3 loop spans 11 amino acids. Germline CDR1 reads GTSNPN; CDR2 reads SVGIG (reference sequence). The V end lost 4 bases, the J end lost 8 bases, and 11 bases lay between the germline ends. CDR3 residues: CAWNQGFGYTF. In DNA form, the CDR3 reads TGTGCCTGGAACCAGGGTTTCGGCTACACCTTC. Full variable domain (rest looked up from reference TRBV30 and TRBJ1-2): SQTIHQWPATLVQPVGSPLSLECTVEGTSNPNLYWYRQAAGRGLQLLFYSVGIGQISSEVPQNLSASRPQDRQFILSSKKLLLSDSGFYLCAWNQGFGYTFGSGTRLTVV.

This clone was seen a handful of times. The sample has other DNA sequences that encode this CDR3 too. The rearrangement uses TRBV5-1 and TRBJ2-3, with D possibly matching TRBD2 (5 bases). The CDR3 is made up of 14 amino acids. Per the germline V gene, CDR1 is SGHRS and CDR2 is YFSETQ. Trimming removed 0 bases at V and 1 base at J, with 6 bases between. The CDR3 DNA reads TGCGCCAGCAGCTTGGAGGGAGGCACAGATACGCAGTATTTT. This codes for CASSLEGGTDTQYF.

On this clone: A read error may account for a junction end that differs from germline. V usage is TRBV6-5 and J usage is TRBJ2-3; possible D gene TRBD1, 5 bases. Germline CDR1 MNHEY, CDR2 SVGAGI. This CDR3 region has 13 residues. The CDR3 region has the DNA TGTGCCAGCACTTACCCGCAGGGAAATACGCAGTATTTT. Translating gives CASTYPQGNTQYF.

V gene TRBV9 combines with J gene TRBJ1-5; 8 bases map to TRBD1. Germline V lookup: CDR1 SGDLS, CDR2 YYNGEE. The CDR3 has 14 amino acids. V was clipped by 3 bases and J by 11 bases; unmatched bases: 10. The CDR3: CASSATGQESTQHF. The DNA for the CDR3 is TGTGCCAGCAGCGCTACGGGACAGGAGAGCACCCAGCATTTT.

Only a few counts were recorded for this clone. The chain recombines TRBV11-2 with TRBJ2-3, with D uncertain. Germline V CDR1 and CDR2: SGHAT, FQNNGV. The CDR3 covers 16 residues. Trimming left V 4 bases short and J 2 bases short, with 16 bases between. The CDR3 sequence is CASSSSQGLPTDTQYF. CDR3 sequence (DNA): TGTGCCAGCAGCTCCTCTCAAGGATTGCCCACAGATACGCAGTATTTT.

This clone appeared a few times. In DNA form, the CDR3 reads TGTGCCAGCAGCGTAGCTTCGGACAGGTCCAACTACGAGCAGTACTTC. It yields the protein CASSVASDRSNYEQYF. This chain connects TRBV9 to TRBJ2-7, with TRBD1 matching over 7 bases. Losses at the gene ends were 0 bases for V and 3 bases for J; bases not matched to a gene: 9. In germline, CDR1 is SGDLS, CDR2 YYNGEE. This CDR3 is 16 amino acids long.

V usage is TRBV7-6 and J usage is TRBJ2-3; D is unresolved. The CDR3 runs to 16 residues. CDR1 SGHVS and CDR2 FNYEAQ come from the germline V gene. With 1 base removed from V and 0 bases from J, the gap between germline ends came to 11 bases. The CDR3 coding sequence is TGTGCCAGCAGCTTAGGGGCGGTATCTAGCACAGATACGCAGTATTTT. Translation: CASSLGAVSSTDTQYF.

This sequence joins TRBV28 and TRBJ2-2, with D possibly being TRBD1 (6 bases). Looked up from germline, CDR1 is MDHEN and CDR2 is SYDVKM. The CDR3 loop spans 14 amino acids. Trimming removed 6 bases from V and 3 bases from J, with 11 bases in between. The CDR3 DNA is TGTGCCAGCAGCCCGGGACATTACACCGGGGAGCTGTTTTTT. Translated, it gives CASSPGHYTGELFF.

This chain links TRBV28 with TRBJ2-7; the match to TRBD1 covers 10 bases. The V gene's germline CDR1 is MDHEN and CDR2 SYDVKM. CDR3 size: 15 residues. V lost 4 bases and J lost 2; bases outside the gene matches: 5. CDR3 amino acids: CASSWWDRGPYEQYF. For the CDR3, the DNA is TGTGCCAGCAGTTGGTGGGACAGGGGTCCCTACGAGCAGTACTTC.